The following is a T cell receptor beta chain sequence with its context. Its antigen is unidentified. Other DNA variants within this sample encode the same CDR3. This sample stems from a study of cytomegalovirus exposure and HLA in healthy donors. Study information: Researchers previously reported finding 90 million to 130 million unique TCR beta sequences from about 170 million T cells. Study results and caveats: The authors excluded some V segments, including TRBV6-2 and TRBV6-3, as indistinguishable.

Germline assignment: CDR1 SGHRS and CDR2 YFSETQ. Trimming removed 4 bases from V and 4 bases from J; junction bases left unmatched: 2. CDR3 size: 13 residues. In the PCR, 60 Vbeta and 13 Jbeta primers were used. Data came from immunoSEQ multiplex PCR; TCRdb stores just in-frame clones and leaves some out. Of roughly 200,000 clones in the sample, 76% were seen once. This TCR came from a young man in good health and CMV-seronegative. V and J are TRBV5-1 and TRBJ1-1, with 9 positions matching TRBD1. The sample consisted of PBMCs. This chain's CDR3 is CASSIQGATEAFF. In DNA, the CDR3 is TGCGCCAGCAGCATACAGGGGGCCACTGAAGCTTTCTTT.